This T cell receptor beta chain was obtained from a study of CD8 T cells in ankylosing spondylitis. TCRdb analysed the 5' RACE reads with MiXCR anew, one entry per CDR3 protein. This sample has about 300,000 distinct CDR3 sequences; 11% occur once, and the top ten carry roughly 9.1%. Trimming removed 6 bases from V and 3 bases from J; junction bases left unmatched: 7. This CDR3 comprises 16 residues. Germline assignment: CDR1 SEHNR and CDR2 FQNEAQ (reference sequence). The sample taken for sequencing was blood, either unsorted or a sorted T cell fraction (not recorded which). The chain uses TRBV7-9 and TRBJ2-1; 11 nucleotides match TRBD2. This receptor was obtained from a female donor with ankylosing spondylitis or in good health (not recorded which). CDR3 amino acids: CASRHPGLADYNEQFF. For the CDR3, the DNA is TGTGCCAGCAGACACCCGGGACTAGCGGACTACAATGAGCAGTTCTTC.